This TCR beta chain was identified in a study of alternative splicing in chronic myeloid leukemia remission (dated by TCRdb to 2018 to 2020). The study in broad terms: Remission specimens from the trials were collected at major or complete molecular response, at 12 or 24 months of TKI therapy. Total RNA was extracted with Trizol from peripheral blood mononuclear cells of diagnosis, remission and control samples. RNA sequencing was used to profile peripheral blood from chronic-phase CML patients at diagnosis and at remission, and the results were compared with those from healthy donors. The RESIST (imatinib), ENESTxtnd (nilotinib) and PINNACLE (nilotinib plus pegylated interferon) trials supplied nine diagnostic specimens along with matched remission specimens. Median ages of around 50 years at diagnosis, 56 to 70 at remission and roughly 40 for healthy controls were recorded. The French Persistem study supplied nine CML samples, of which seven were diagnostic and two were matched remission samples. In terms of female/male counts, the diagnosis samples were 11/5, the remission samples were 8/3 and the controls were 2/4. The diagnostic specimens from the trials consisted of total leukocytes from peripheral blood collected in EDTA. Here is what the overall study found, with its caveats: Blood cell composition at remission was reconfigured to resemble lymphoid cell-enriched normal controls. Strong differences in blood cell composition were observed between timepoints, with a shift from myeloid progenitor enrichment at diagnosis to mature lymphoid enrichment at remission.

To prepare the library, bulk RNA-seq was applied. The TruSeq Stranded RNA sample prep kit was used to generate libraries of poly-A-enriched mRNA from an input of about 1,000 ng total RNA. Every sample was sequenced in triplicate, with paired-end sequencing run on a HiSeq 2500. A read length of 125 nucleotides per mate was used for RNA-seq. Per the authors' processing: Reads were trimmed and aligned to hg38 using STAR v2.7, and quality control was done with FASTQC, RSeQC and multiqc. Salmon 0.14.1 was used to quantify gene expression levels as transcripts per million (TPM). Principal component analysis suggested that transcriptomic profiles were not driven by trial, library batch, sequencing batch, treatment regimen or sex. TCRdb reprocessed the reads, so every CDR3 protein sequence counts as one entry and DNA is not shown. What appears here as the V and J calls and clone size reflects TCRdb's work, not the paper's. The sample table lists about 140 distinct CDR3 sequences, 95% to 98% of them with a count of one. 10% to 14% of the sample is held by the ten biggest clonotypes.

This sample's time point label indicates: major or complete molecular response after front-line TKI therapy. Fewer than 20 CML patients made up the patient cohort, and matched post-remission samples were retrieved for a subset of those patients. For CDR1 and CDR2, the germline V gene lists SQVTM and ANQGSEA. From the cysteine up to the phenylalanine, the CDR3 has a length of 12 residues. Nucleotide data are not available. In regard to this clonotype: Its antigen is currently not known.

The receptor chain draws on TRBV29-1 and TRBJ2-7; TCRdb's D call, TRBD1, is unchecked because there is no DNA. The receptor comes from an adult with chronic myeloid leukemia. This specimen consisted of PBMCs or total blood leukocytes (not recorded which), obtained during remission. The encoded CDR3 is CSVGSGENEQYF.